A selection of T cell receptor beta chains follows, all from one sample in a study of OX40 agonist ivuxolimab in advanced cancers. Produced via immunoSEQ multiplex PCR; TCRdb's table is partial and in-frame only. Among under 100,000 clones, about 84% were seen once, and the ten largest hold 3.5% to 6%. The sample consisted of CD4+ or CD8+ T cells sorted from blood, taken in a trial of the OX40 agonist ivuxolimab. These receptors were collected from an adult with an advanced solid tumor such as melanoma, head and neck, liver or kidney cancer. The CDR3 runs from the conserved cysteine through the conserved F or W. The order of the fields is J gene, D gene, clone size, V gene, CDR3 length, CDR3 protein, CDR3 DNA. A D gene is named only where the DNA matches it firmly. Some rows have no size entry. The others give once, few or many, or a class for an expanded clone.

J: TRBJ2-2
D: NA
size: NA
V: TRBV11-1
length: 15
CDR3: CASSLSRFRTGELFF
DNA: TGTGCCAGCAGCTTATCTCGGTTCCGAACCGGGGAGCTGTTTTTT

J: TRBJ1-1
D: NA
size: NA
V: TRBV5-8
length: 15
CDR3: CASSLGGRGVTEAFF
DNA: TGTGCCAGCAGCTTGGGTGGCAGGGGAGTCACTGAAGCTTTCTTT

J: TRBJ2-1
D: TRBD2
size: NA
V: TRBV5-4
length: 16
CDR3: CASSGTSGSWDNEQFF
DNA: TGTGCCAGCAGCGGAACTAGCGGGAGTTGGGACAATGAGCAGTTCTTC

J: TRBJ2-3
D: NA
size: NA
V: TRBV10-1
length: 14
CDR3: CASSDHRATDTQYF
DNA: TGCGCCAGCAGTGATCATAGGGCGACAGATACGCAGTATTTT

J: TRBJ1-2
D: TRBD1
size: NA
V: TRBV7-6
length: 15
CDR3: CASSLGYRGSNGYTF
DNA: TGTGCCAGCAGCTTAGGGTACAGGGGGTCGAATGGCTACACCTTC

J: TRBJ2-1
D: NA
size: few
V: TRBV4-2
length: 15
CDR3: CASSPKLDPYNEQFF
DNA: TGTGCCAGCAGCCCTAAACTAGATCCCTACAATGAGCAGTTCTTC

J: TRBJ1-1
D: NA
size: NA
V: TRBV6-5
length: 14
CDR3: CASSYSSKGTEAFF
DNA: TGTGCCAGCAGTTACAGCTCAAAGGGCACTGAAGCTTTCTTT

J: TRBJ1-5
D: NA
size: NA
V: TRBV7-8
length: 16
CDR3: CASSLPQGTPNQPQHF
DNA: TGTGCCAGCAGCTTACCCCAAGGGACACCGAATCAGCCCCAGCATTTT

J: TRBJ2-1
D: TRBD2
size: NA
V: TRBV5-8
length: 19
CDR3: CASSREFASGTKGYNEQFF
DNA: TGTGCCAGCAGCCGAGAGTTCGCTAGCGGGACAAAAGGGTACAATGAGCAGTTCTTC

J: TRBJ1-1
D: NA
size: NA
V: TRBV7-9
length: 14
CDR3: CASSLKQSNTEAFF
DNA: TGTGCCAGCAGCTTAAAACAGTCAAACACTGAAGCTTTCTTT

J: TRBJ2-6
D: TRBD1
size: NA
V: TRBV5-5
length: 18
CDR3: CASSRGQGYSSGANVLTF
DNA: TGTGCCAGCAGCCGGGGACAGGGTTATTCGTCTGGGGCCAACGTCCTGACTTTC

J: TRBJ1-4
D: NA
size: NA
V: TRBV2
length: 12
CDR3: CASRDRGEKLFF
DNA: TGTGCCAGCAGGGACAGAGGGGAAAAACTGTTTTTT

J: TRBJ1-5
D: TRBD1
size: NA
V: TRBV2
length: 15
CDR3: CASQPGGGSNQPQHF
DNA: TGTGCCAGCCAACCAGGGGGCGGTAGCAATCAGCCCCAGCATTTT

J: TRBJ1-2
D: NA
size: NA
V: TRBV29-1
length: 13
CDR3: CSVEPPGNYGYTF
DNA: TGCAGCGTTGAACCCCCGGGGAACTATGGCTACACCTTC

J: TRBJ2-5
D: NA
size: once
V: TRBV29-1
length: 12
CDR3: CSVWGSQETQYF
DNA: TGCAGCGTTTGGGGGTCGCAAGAGACCCAGTACTTC

J: TRBJ2-4
D: NA
size: few
V: TRBV14
length: 12
CDR3: CASSAAGNIQYF
DNA: TGTGCCAGCAGCGCGGCCGGGAACATTCAGTACTTC

J: TRBJ1-2
D: NA
size: NA
V: TRBV27
length: 14
CDR3: CASSAVGFGYGYTF
DNA: TGTGCCAGCAGTGCAGTCGGATTTGGGTATGGCTACACCTTC

J: TRBJ2-3
D: NA
size: NA
V: TRBV9
length: 15
CDR3: CASSRGTSITDTQYF
DNA: TGTGCCAGCAGCCGAGGGACTTCGATCACAGATACGCAGTATTTT

J: TRBJ1-2
D: NA
size: NA
V: TRBV29-1
length: 13
CDR3: CSVERGSNYGYTF
DNA: TGCAGCGTTGAACGGGGCTCTAACTATGGCTACACCTTC

J: TRBJ2-6
D: NA
size: NA
V: TRBV19
length: 17
CDR3: CASSPQGFSSGANVLTF
DNA: TGTGCCAGTAGTCCACAGGGTTTTTCGAGTGGGGCCAACGTCCTGACTTTC

J: TRBJ1-2
D: NA
size: NA
V: TRBV4-2
length: 16
CDR3: CASSQVSGEGDYGYTF
DNA: TGTGCCAGCAGCCAAGTTTCCGGGGAAGGGGACTATGGCTACACCTTC

J: TRBJ2-7
D: TRBD1
size: NA
V: TRBV5-6
length: 13
CDR3: CASSAGQGLEQYF
DNA: TGTGCCAGCAGCGCGGGACAGGGCCTCGAGCAGTACTTC

J: TRBJ1-3
D: NA
size: NA
V: TRBV25-1
length: 14
CDR3: CASSESGPGNTIYF
DNA: TGTGCCAGCAGTGAATCAGGGCCTGGAAACACCATATATTTT

J: TRBJ1-1
D: NA
size: NA
V: TRBV19
length: 16
CDR3: CASKFGQETLNTEAFF
DNA: TGTGCCAGTAAGTTTGGCCAGGAGACGTTGAACACTGAAGCTTTCTTT

J: TRBJ2-7
D: NA
size: NA
V: TRBV6-5
length: 15
CDR3: CASSYSKAGTYEQYF
DNA: TGTGCCAGCAGTTACTCGAAGGCCGGTACCTACGAGCAGTACTTC

J: TRBJ2-3
D: TRBD2
size: NA
V: TRBV5-1
length: 16
CDR3: CASSLGTSGGADTQYF
DNA: TGCGCCAGCAGCTTGGGGACTAGCGGGGGGGCAGATACGCAGTATTTT

J: TRBJ2-2
D: TRBD2
size: NA
V: TRBV7-2
length: 15
CDR3: CASRTGTSGPGELFF
DNA: TGTGCCAGCAGGACAGGGACTAGCGGCCCCGGGGAGCTGTTTTTT

J: TRBJ2-5
D: NA
size: once
V: TRBV6-1
length: 14
CDR3: CASSEIPYQETQYF
DNA: TGTGCCAGCAGTGAGATTCCTTACCAAGAGACCCAGTACTTC

J: TRBJ1-5
D: NA
size: few
V: TRBV4-1
length: 16
CDR3: CASSQEGRNSNQPQHF
DNA: TGCGCCAGCAGCCAAGAAGGAAGAAATAGCAATCAGCCCCAGCATTTT

J: TRBJ1-5
D: TRBD1
size: NA
V: TRBV30
length: 16
CDR3: CAWSARQGTGHQPQHF
DNA: TGTGCCTGGAGTGCCCGCCAGGGGACAGGGCATCAGCCCCAGCATTTT

J: TRBJ2-3
D: NA
size: NA
V: TRBV5-4
length: 14
CDR3: CASRQGGYTDTQYF
DNA: TGTGCCAGCAGACAAGGGGGTTACACAGATACGCAGTATTTT

J: TRBJ2-7
D: NA
size: NA
V: TRBV7-9
length: 16
CDR3: CASSLSGRQDKYEQYF
DNA: TGTGCCAGCAGCCTGTCGGGGAGACAGGACAAATACGAGCAGTACTTC

J: TRBJ2-7
D: TRBD2
size: NA
V: TRBV10-2
length: 15
CDR3: CASSPTGTSGDEQYF
DNA: TGCGCCAGCAGCCCTACCGGGACTAGCGGGGACGAGCAGTACTTC

J: TRBJ1-5
D: NA
size: NA
V: TRBV5-6
length: 14
CDR3: CASSFYGPNQPQHF
DNA: TGTGCCAGCAGCTTTTATGGCCCCAATCAGCCCCAGCATTTT

J: TRBJ2-7
D: NA
size: NA
V: TRBV11-3
length: 16
CDR3: CASSLERNGGSYEQYF
DNA: TGTGCCAGCAGCTTAGAAAGGAACGGTGGCTCCTACGAGCAGTACTTC

J: TRBJ2-3
D: NA
size: few
V: TRBV10-3
length: 11
CDR3: CAISSRDTQYF
DNA: TGTGCCATCAGTTCACGGGATACGCAGTATTTT

J: TRBJ2-5
D: NA
size: few
V: TRBV6-1
length: 15
CDR3: CASSSRGEYQETQYF
DNA: TGTGCCAGCAGTTCCCGAGGGGAGTACCAAGAGACCCAGTACTTC

J: TRBJ1-2
D: NA
size: NA
V: TRBV27
length: 16
CDR3: CASSPTRGTPAYGYTF
DNA: TGTGCCAGCAGTCCCACACGGGGGACGCCAGCCTATGGCTACACCTTC

J: TRBJ1-1
D: NA
size: once
V: TRBV5-1
length: 13
CDR3: CASSLAEAGRAFF
DNA: TGCGCCAGCAGCTTGGCCGAGGCAGGCCGGGCTTTCTTT

J: TRBJ2-5
D: NA
size: NA
V: TRBV19
length: 13
CDR3: CASSITLEETQYF
DNA: TGTGCCAGTAGTATAACGCTGGAAGAGACCCAGTACTTC

J: TRBJ2-5
D: NA
size: NA
V: TRBV7-3
length: 14
CDR3: CASSLGGGGETQYF
DNA: TGTGCCAGCAGCTTAGGAGGGGGCGGAGAGACCCAGTACTTC

J: TRBJ1-1
D: NA
size: few
V: TRBV18
length: 14
CDR3: CASSPPSGNTEAFF
DNA: TGTGCCAGCTCACCACCATCGGGGAACACTGAAGCTTTCTTT

J: TRBJ1-1
D: NA
size: NA
V: TRBV7-9
length: 13
CDR3: CASSSSGQFEAFF
DNA: TGTGCCAGCAGCTCATCAGGACAGTTTGAAGCTTTCTTT

J: TRBJ1-5
D: NA
size: NA
V: TRBV4-1
length: 15
CDR3: CASSPELNAHQPQHF
DNA: TGCGCCAGCAGCCCGGAACTAAACGCGCATCAGCCCCAGCATTTT

J: TRBJ2-4
D: NA
size: NA
V: TRBV2
length: 14
CDR3: CASSEDLGQNIQYF
DNA: TGTGCCAGCAGTGAAGATCTGGGCCAAAACATTCAGTACTTC

J: TRBJ1-2
D: NA
size: NA
V: TRBV7-7
length: 16
CDR3: CASSSTLSTNNYGYTF
DNA: TGTGCTAGCAGCTCGACTCTAAGCACTAATAACTATGGCTACACCTTC

J: TRBJ2-1
D: TRBD2
size: NA
V: TRBV15
length: 15
CDR3: CATSRAAGKDNEQFF
DNA: TGTGCCACCAGCAGAGCAGCGGGAAAGGACAATGAGCAGTTCTTC

J: TRBJ1-2
D: NA
size: NA
V: TRBV28
length: 14
CDR3: CASSKRTDSYGYTF
DNA: TGTGCCAGCAGTAAGCGGACAGACAGCTATGGCTACACCTTC

J: TRBJ2-7
D: NA
size: NA
V: TRBV10-1
length: 13
CDR3: CASSEREASEQYF
DNA: TGCGCCAGCAGTGAGCGTGAAGCAAGCGAGCAGTACTTC

J: TRBJ1-6
D: NA
size: NA
V: TRBV7-2
length: 13
CDR3: CASSPRLSSPLHF
DNA: TGTGCCAGCAGCCCGCGGCTTAGTTCACCCCTCCACTTT